The 28 T cell receptor beta chains presented below share a single source sample, sequenced in a study of regulatory T cells in long-lasting Graves disease. Arm-PCR of CDR3 regions and iRepertoire HTBI primers were the basis on which TCR beta libraries were built. Each CDR3 protein gets one entry after TCRdb re-called the multiplex PCR reads with MiXCR. The sample comprises a few hundred thousand distinct CDR3 sequences, about 19% of which are singletons, and approximately 14% rests with the top ten. The time point here: newly diagnosed GD, antithyroid drugs for less than 3 months. There was RNA extracted from PBMCs, and the TCR library was made from it. The sample consisted of peripheral blood mononuclear cells (PBMCs), taken at new diagnosis, from a patient treated with antithyroid drugs. The receptors stem from a female donor with Graves disease.

This clonotype has at least ten counts. One junction end does not reproduce the germline sequence, and a read error may be involved. CDR3 loop: CASSPGLVGEQFF. The CDR3 bases are TGCGCCAGCAGCCCAGGACTAGTTGGTGAGCAGTTCTTC. This chain joins TRBV5-5 and TRBJ2-1, with TRBD2 matching 7 bases. There are 13 residues in the CDR3. Germline CDR1 is SGHKS and CDR2 is YYEKEE (reference sequence).

This clonotype showed up many times. The chain employs TRBV12-3 or TRBV12-4 and TRBJ1-4, with TRBD1 identical over 9 bases. With 7 bases clipped from V and 7 bases from J, the junction kept 7 bases outside the gene matches. The CDR3 totals 14 residues. The CDR3: CASTLGQGTEKLFF. CDR3 in DNA: TGTGCCAGCACCCTTGGACAGGGGACTGAAAAACTGTTTTTT.

This clonotype was detected a few times. The J gene is TRBJ2-2, the V gene TRBV5-1; 8 nucleotides line up with TRBD1. The CDR3 loop spans 16 amino acids. Trimming at V came to 0 bases and at J to 5 bases, leaving 6 bases not matched to a gene. Germline V CDR1 and CDR2: SGHRS, YFSETQ. CDR3 sequence reads: CASSLEGRTGTGELFF. CDR3 sequence (DNA): TGCGCCAGCAGCTTGGAGGGACGGACAGGGACCGGGGAGCTGTTTTTT.

This clonotype came up a few times. This chain uses TRBV7-9 with TRBJ2-5; D unresolved. Germline CDR1 SEHNR, CDR2 FQNEAQ (reference sequence). This CDR3 is built from 13 residues. The V and J ends lost 4 bases and 6 bases respectively, with 12 bases between them. CDR3 amino acids: CASSSEIGKTQYF. CDR3 nucleotide sequence: TGTGCCAGCAGCTCTGAAATTGGGAAGACCCAGTACTTC.

This clonotype has ten or more counts. The gene calls are TRBV24-1 and TRBJ2-7; 8 bases match TRBD2. J gave up 7 bases and V 3 bases, and 7 bases lay outside the gene matches. Germline CDR1 KGHDR, CDR2 SFDVKD. This CDR3 has 14 residues. CDR3 nucleotides: TGTGCCACCAGTGATGGGGGACTAGGCGGTGAGCAGTACTTC. It translates to CATSDGGLGGEQYF.

This clonotype was seen repeatedly, ten times or more. The chain combines TRBV7-3 with TRBJ2-5; D unresolved. The CDR3 is made up of 14 amino acids. Looked up from germline, CDR1 is SGHTA and CDR2 is FQGTGA. Trimming removed 2 bases at V and 0 bases at J, with 7 bases between. CDR3 residues: CASSLGLYQETQYF. The CDR3 nucleotides are TGTGCCAGCAGCTTAGGTCTCTACCAAGAGACCCAGTACTTC.

Remarks on this clonotype: A read error may account for a junction end that differs from germline. The genes are TRBV5-6 and TRBJ2-7, with 7 bases lining up with TRBD2. This CDR3 is 14 amino acids long. The germline V gene has CDR1 SGHDT and CDR2 YYEEEE. The CDR3 loop reads CAGSKWEGQGEQYF. The DNA for the CDR3 is TGTGCCGGCAGCAAGTGGGAGGGCCAGGGTGAGCAGTACTTC.

This clonotype showed up many times. The chain carries TRBV7-9 and TRBJ2-1, with 8 bases fitting TRBD1. J gave up 4 bases and V 6 bases, and 8 bases lay outside the gene matches. The CDR3 extends over 15 amino acids. CDR1 is SEHNR and CDR2 is FQNEAQ in the germline V gene (reference sequence). The CDR3 sequence is CASRKTGEAYNEQFF. CDR3 nucleotides: TGTGCCAGCAGGAAGACAGGGGAGGCGTACAATGAGCAGTTCTTC. Full variable domain (outside the CDR3, taken from reference TRBV7-9 and TRBJ2-1): DTGVSQNPRHKITKRGQNVTFRCDPISEHNRLYWYRQTLGQGPEFLTYFQNEAQLEKSRLLSDRFSAERPKGSFSTLEIQRTEQGDSAMYLCASRKTGEAYNEQFFGPGTRLTVL.

This clonotype was picked up many times. The CDR3 region is CASRQTGGSNQPQHF. The CDR3 DNA reads TGTGCCAGCAGACAGACAGGGGGAAGCAATCAGCCCCAGCATTTT. The chain links TRBV6-1 to TRBJ1-5, with 9 positions matching TRBD1. CDR3 length: 15 amino acids. CDR1 MNHNS and CDR2 SASEGT come from the germline V gene. The ends lost 6 bases at V and 1 base at J; junction bases unmatched: 4.

In this sample, this clonotype turned up many times. In DNA form, the CDR3 reads TGCAGCGTCCGCATGAACACCGGGGAGCTGTTTTTT. Translation: CSVRMNTGELFF. The chain uses TRBV29-1 and TRBJ2-2; D unclear. Germline V gene lookup returns CDR1 SQVTM and CDR2 ANQGSEA. This CDR3 has 12 amino acids. Trimming shortened V by 6 bases and J by 1 base, and 6 bases separated the two germline ends.

The CDR3 DNA reads TGTGCCAGCTCACCCGTGACAGGGGGCGGGGAGACCCAGTACTTC. Protein: CASSPVTGGGETQYF. The chain is built from TRBV18 and TRBJ2-5; 10 nucleotides align to TRBD1. V trimming: 3 bases; J trimming: 5 bases; junction bases outside the gene matches: 6. This CDR3 is 15 amino acids long. The germline V gene encodes CDR1 KGHSH and CDR2 LQKENI. Supplemented by reference TRBV18 and TRBJ2-5, the full variable domain reads NAGVMQNPRHLVRRRGQEARLRCSPMKGHSHVYWYRQLPEEGLKFMVYLQKENIIDESGMPKERFSAEFPKEGPSILRIQQVVRGDSAAYFCASSPVTGGGETQYFGPGTRLLVL.

This clonotype was picked up many times. The CDR3, as DNA: TGTGCCAGCAGCCATGGGCCGGGCCAAGAGACCCAGTACTTC. Protein sequence: CASSHGPGQETQYF. The V and J genes are TRBV14 and TRBJ2-5; D gene unclear. The V end was cut by 3 bases, the J end by 1 base, with 9 bases between. CDR1 is SGHDN and CDR2 is FVKESK in the germline V gene. This CDR3 comprises 14 residues. Complete variable domain (other parts from reference TRBV14 and TRBJ2-5): EAGVTQFPSHSVIEKGQTVTLRCDPISGHDNLYWYRRVMGKEIKFLLHFVKESKQDESGMPNNRFLAERTGGTYSTLKVQPAELEDSGVYFCASSHGPGQETQYFGPGTRLLVL.

This clonotype was seen at least ten times. The J gene is TRBJ1-1, the V gene TRBV6-2 or TRBV6-3, with D uncertain. This CDR3 contains 12 residues. Trimming shortened V by 9 bases and J by 7 bases, and 15 bases separated the two germline ends. Germline loops: CDR1 MNHEY, CDR2 SVGEGT. CDR3 amino acids: CASTSKGGEAFF. CDR3 DNA sequence: TGTGCCAGTACTTCAAAGGGCGGTGAAGCTTTCTTT.

This clonotype was counted many times. The rearrangement uses TRBV29-1 and TRBJ1-5; 9 nucleotides match TRBD1. V shed 6 bases and J 7 bases; nucleotides not matched to a gene: 10. Germline CDR1 is SQVTM and CDR2 is ANQGSEA. This CDR3 is 14 amino acids long. CDR3 amino acids: CSVLGQGRGQPQHF. CDR3 sequence (DNA): TGCAGCGTACTGGGACAGGGAAGGGGGCAGCCCCAGCATTTT.

With respect to this clonotype: A single base separates this from a much larger clone, so it may be a read error. The rearrangement links TRBV19 to TRBJ1-1; D may be TRBD1 (5 bases). Germline V gives CDR1 LNHDA, CDR2 SQIVND (reference sequence). The CDR3 sequence is 12 residues long. The CDR3 DNA sequence: TGTACCAGTAGTATGGAGGGGAGAGGGGCTTTCTTT. Its protein product is CTSSMEGRGAFF.

Of note for this clonotype: A far larger clone is one base from this, pointing to a likely read error. The V and J genes are TRBV2 and TRBJ2-1, with a weak D call TRBD1 (7 bases). This CDR3 has 17 residues. Germline CDR1 reads SNHLY; CDR2 reads FYNNEI. V gave up 6 bases and J gave up 10 bases, with 28 bases separating them. Here the CDR3 reads CASSQMRSGGGGYEQFF. The CDR3 DNA follows: TGTGCCAGCAGCCAGATGAGGAGCGGCGGAGGGGGCTACGAGCAGTTCTTC. Full variable domain (missing parts from reference TRBV2 and TRBJ2-1): EPEVTQTPSHQVTQMGQEVILRCVPISNHLYFYWYRQILGQKVEFLVSFYNNEISEKSEIFDDQFSVERPDGSNFTLKIRSTKLEDSAMYFCASSQMRSGGGGYEQFFGPGTRLTVL.

This clonotype has a count of ten or more. The chain uses TRBV18 and TRBJ2-7, with TRBD1 as a possible D gene (5 bases). Per the germline V gene, CDR1 is KGHSH and CDR2 is LQKENI. The CDR3 loop spans 15 amino acids. V shed 0 bases and J shed 1 base, with 10 bases lying between them. CDR3 sequence reads: CASSPPNRGSYEQYF. The CDR3 DNA sequence: TGTGCCAGCTCACCACCGAATAGGGGTTCCTACGAGCAGTACTTC.

The DNA for the CDR3 is TGTGCCAGCAGTCCCGATGGGACCTACGAGCAGTACTTC. It translates to CASSPDGTYEQYF. This chain links TRBV12-3 or TRBV12-4 with TRBJ2-7; D is unclear. The CDR3 extends over 13 amino acids. V dropped 5 bases and J dropped 2 bases, with 10 bases sitting between them.

The CDR3 DNA sequence: TGCAGTGCTAGAGATAGGGTCAAAGGCTCGGCGGGGGAGCTGTTTTTT. This sequence encodes CSARDRVKGSAGELFF. The chain carries TRBV20-1 and TRBJ2-2; no reliable D call. The germline gives CDR1 DFQATT, CDR2 SNEGSKA (reference sequence). The length of the CDR3 is 16 residues. The germline V and J ends were trimmed by 0 bases and 8 bases, with 19 bases remaining between them.

This clonotype was observed many times. The chain uses TRBV24-1 and TRBJ1-2; TRBD1 matches 8 bases. CDR1 is KGHDR and CDR2 is SFDVKD in the germline V gene. Germline trimming cut 4 bases from V and 5 bases from J; bases unmatched to any gene: 2. The CDR3 contains 13 residues. This CDR3 reads CATSDGDRYGYTF. The CDR3 DNA follows: TGTGCCACCAGTGACGGGGACAGGTATGGCTACACCTTC.

This clonotype showed up many times. The V call is TRBV5-1, the J call TRBJ2-3, with TRBD1 matching 7 bases. Per germline, CDR1 SGHRS and CDR2 YFSETQ. The CDR3 spans 16 residues. V shed 3 bases and J 4 bases; nucleotides not matched to a gene: 11. CDR3 sequence reads: CASSSPVNRGPDTQYF. CDR3 DNA: TGCGCCAGCAGCTCACCGGTGAACAGGGGTCCAGATACGCAGTATTTT.

This clonotype was seen ten or more times. V usage is TRBV7-2 and J usage is TRBJ2-5; weak D call: TRBD2 (6 bases). Per the germline V gene, CDR1 is SGHTA and CDR2 is FQGNSA. Trimming took 4 bases from V and 5 from J, leaving 11 bases between them. The CDR3 extends over 13 amino acids. CDR3 DNA: TGTGCCAGCAGCTCTTCCCGGGGGGAGACCCAGTACTTC. Translated, it gives CASSSSRGETQYF.

This clonotype was found many times. V is TRBV20-1 and J is TRBJ2-7, with TRBD2 matching over 10 bases. The CDR3 covers 15 residues. Germline V gene sequence: CDR1 DFQATT, CDR2 SNEGSKA (reference sequence). The J segment lost 3 bases and the V segment lost 3 bases, leaving 8 bases of the junction unmatched. The CDR3 DNA reads TGCAGTGCTAGGATACGGACTAGCGGCATCTACGAGCAGTACTTC. Its translation: CSARIRTSGIYEQYF.

In this sample, this clonotype turned up many times. The rearrangement uses TRBV20-1 and TRBJ2-2, with 16 bases matching TRBD2. The CDR3 extends over 16 amino acids. Germline V gives CDR1 DFQATT, CDR2 SNEGSKA (reference sequence). With 4 bases clipped from V and 5 bases from J, the junction kept 4 bases outside the gene matches. The CDR3 DNA reads as TGCAGTGCTACGGGACTAGCGGGGGGGAGGACCGGGGAGCTGTTTTTT. This sequence encodes CSATGLAGGRTGELFF.

The table lists this clonotype with many counts. This chain links TRBV6-5 with TRBJ1-6; a weak D match, TRBD1 (5 bases). The ends were cut back, 4 bases at V and 7 bases at J, with 14 bases in the middle. The CDR3 length is 15 residues. Germline CDR1 reads MNHEY; CDR2 reads SVGAGI. The CDR3 loop reads CASSSTGTSNSPLHF. The CDR3 DNA follows: TGTGCCAGCAGTTCAACCGGGACGTCAAATTCACCCCTCCACTTT.

This clonotype came up many times. This chain uses TRBV11-2 with TRBJ2-7, with 7 nucleotides matching TRBD2. The CDR3 contains 18 residues. The germline gives CDR1 SGHAT, CDR2 FQNNGV. The junction had 12 bases not matched to a gene; V was cut back by 1 base and J by 0 bases. Here the CDR3 DNA reads TGTGCCAGCAGCTTAGGCCCGGTGATGCGGGGGAGCTCCTACGAGCAGTACTTC. Translating gives CASSLGPVMRGSSYEQYF.

The table lists this clonotype with many counts. A much larger clone differs from this one at a single base, so this may be a read error. The genes are TRBV6-1 and TRBJ1-5; D is uncertain. CDR1 is MNHNS and CDR2 is SASEGT in the germline V gene. The CDR3 consists of 16 residues. DNA of the CDR3: TGTGCCAGCAATGAAAACTGGGGAAATAGCAATCAGCCCCAGCATTTT. This encodes CASNENWGNSNQPQHF.

This clonotype was found many times. The CDR3 sequence: CASSGGQGIGEQYF. CDR3 sequence (DNA): TGTGCCAGCAGCGGGGGACAGGGAATTGGCGAGCAGTACTTC. The chain has TRBV7-6 and TRBJ2-7; 9 nucleotides line up with TRBD1. V was clipped by 5 bases and J by 6 bases; unmatched bases: 8. The CDR3 has 14 residues. The germline gives CDR1 SGHVS, CDR2 FNYEAQ.